The rows below give T cell receptor beta chains drawn from one sample of a study of shared clonotypes between healthy human individuals. Generated by immunoSEQ multiplex PCR, the TCRdb table keeps only in-frame clones and is missing some. The sample contains approximately 710,000 clones, less than 95% of which appear only once. The specimen was memory CD8+ T cells from PBMCs. These receptor sequences come from a man aged 18 to 29 in good health. Some clones in this sample may be carry-over from other donors' samples. CDR3s include the opening cysteine and the closing phenylalanine or tryptophan. The D gene is left open where the match is weak. Size tells how often a clone was seen (once, few, many) or the class of an expanded clone, and some rows leave it out.

TRBV6-5,.,TRBJ2-1,.,TGTGCCAGCAGCTTGGGACGGGGGTACGGTGAGCAGTTCTTC,CASSLGRGYGEQFF
TRBV9,.,TRBJ2-2,few,TGTGCCAGCAGCCCTAACACCGGGGAGCTGTTTTTT,CASSPNTGELFF
TRBV25-1,.,TRBJ1-2,.,TGTGCCAGCATAGCCGGAGGGAGTTATGGCTACACCTTC,CASIAGGSYGYTF
TRBV28,.,TRBJ2-5,.,TGTGCCAGCAGTTTAGAGGGGGTTCAAGAGACCCAGTACTTC,CASSLEGVQETQYF
TRBV6-5,.,TRBJ2-3,.,TGTGCCAGCATCCGGGACCACGCAGATACGCAGTATTTT,CASIRDHADTQYF
TRBV19,TRBD1,TRBJ2-7,.,TGTGCCAGTAGTATGACCCAGGGGGCCAGGGAGCAGTACTTC,CASSMTQGAREQYF
TRBV19,.,TRBJ2-1,.,TGTGCCAGTAGTATGAAGGGACTCCCACCCTACAATGAGCAGTTCTTC,CASSMKGLPPYNEQFF
TRBV7-8,TRBD2,TRBJ2-1,.,TGTGCCAGCACCGGGGGGGGCATAATGCCCTACAATGAGCAGTTCTTC,CASTGGGIMPYNEQFF
TRBV5-1,TRBD1,TRBJ2-7,.,TGCGCCAGCAGCTTCGGGCAGGACAGGGCCTACGAGCAGTACTTC,CASSFGQDRAYEQYF
TRBV7-9,TRBD1,TRBJ2-5,once,TGTGCCAGCGGGGATTGGGGGACAGCACAAGAGACCCAGTACTTC,CASGDWGTAQETQYF
TRBV6-5,.,TRBJ1-2,.,TGTGCCAGCAGTTACTCTTTTGGCAGTCTCTATGGCTACACCTTC,CASSYSFGSLYGYTF
TRBV7-6,.,TRBJ2-2,.,TGTGCCACCTCGTGGGTAGCAGGAAACACCGGGGAGCTGTTTTTT,CATSWVAGNTGELFF
TRBV27,TRBD1,TRBJ2-7,.,TGTGCCAGCAGTTTGGGACAGACCTACGAGCAGTACTTC,CASSLGQTYEQYF
TRBV6-5,TRBD1,TRBJ2-7,.,TGTGCCTGCAGAACCGGGACAGGGTTAAACGAGCAGTACTTC,CACRTGTGLNEQYF
TRBV9,TRBD1,TRBJ2-2,.,TGTGCCAGCAGCTCACGGACAGGAACGAACACCGGGGAGCTGTTTTTT,CASSSRTGTNTGELFF
TRBV5-4,TRBD1,TRBJ1-1,once,TGTGCCAGCAGCTTTAACAGGGGTTGGTCTGAAGCTTTCTTT,CASSFNRGWSEAFF
TRBV29-1,.,TRBJ2-2,.,TGCAGCGTATGTATTGCGAACACCGGGGAGCTGTTTTTT,CSVCIANTGELFF
TRBV13,.,TRBJ2-2,.,TGTGCCAGCAGCCCAGGACTCTCCGGGGAGCTGTTTTTT,CASSPGLSGELFF
TRBV15,.,TRBJ2-6,.,TGTGCCACCAGCAGAGTGTGGGGGGCTGATCACGTCCTGACTTTC,CATSRVWGADHVLTF
TRBV11-2,.,TRBJ1-2,.,TGTGCCAGCAGCTTAAATCGGGACTACTATGGCTACACCTTC,CASSLNRDYYGYTF
TRBV7-2,TRBD2,TRBJ2-7,.,TGTGCCAGCAGCACTTGGACTAGTGGCACCTACGAGCAGTACTTC,CASSTWTSGTYEQYF
TRBV5-8,TRBD2,TRBJ2-1,.,TGTGCCAGCAGCTTGGGGCTAGCGGGCCCCAATGAGCAGTTCTTC,CASSLGLAGPNEQFF
TRBV4-3,TRBD1,TRBJ1-4,.,TGCGCCAGCAGCTCCCGACAGGGGGCGGTAAAACTGTTTTTT,CASSSRQGAVKLFF
TRBV7-3,TRBD2,TRBJ2-1,.,TGTGCCAGCAGCCGACTAGCGGGAGGGCATAGTGAGCAGTTCTTC,CASSRLAGGHSEQFF
TRBV5-1,.,TRBJ2-7,.,TGCGCCAGCAGGTACCGGGACTCCCCCTACGAGCAGTACTTC,CASRYRDSPYEQYF
TRBV5-8,TRBD2,TRBJ2-2,.,TGTGCCAGCAACTCGATAAGCGGGAGGGCCTTTGACACCGGGGAGCTGTTTTTT,CASNSISGRAFDTGELFF
TRBV19,TRBD2,TRBJ2-1,.,TGTGCCAGTAGCATCGGAAGCGGGAGGGTTTACAATGAGCAGTTCTTC,CASSIGSGRVYNEQFF
TRBV27,.,TRBJ1-1,.,TGTGCCAGCAGTTCAGGGACCATGAACACTGAAGCTTTCTTT,CASSSGTMNTEAFF
TRBV5-1,TRBD2,TRBJ2-1,.,TGCGCCAGCAGCTGGACTAGCGGTGACAATGAGCAGTTCTTC,CASSWTSGDNEQFF
TRBV5-1,.,TRBJ2-1,.,TGCGCCAGCAGCCCCGGGGGCGGGCAGTTCTTC,CASSPGGGQFF
TRBV7-9,.,TRBJ2-5,.,TGTGCCAGCAGCGCACCGGAGGGGTTGCGAGAGACCCAGTACTTC,CASSAPEGLRETQYF
TRBV27,TRBD2,TRBJ2-1,.,TGTGCCAGCAGCGCTAGCGGCTCCTACAATGAGCAGTTCTTC,CASSASGSYNEQFF
TRBV29-1,TRBD2,TRBJ2-1,.,TGCAGCGTTGAAGAAGGGCTAGCGGGAGGGGGAGGCTCCTACAATGAGCAGTTCTTC,CSVEEGLAGGGGSYNEQFF
TRBV28,TRBD1,TRBJ2-7,.,TGTGCCAGCAGCAACCGGGACAGGGATTACGAGCAGTACTTC,CASSNRDRDYEQYF
TRBV7-9,.,TRBJ2-3,once,TGTGCCAGCAGCTCCCCGGAGAGGACAGCTAGCACAGATACGCAGTATTTT,CASSSPERTASTDTQYF
TRBV11-2,.,TRBJ2-1,.,TGTGCCAGCAGTCTCCGGGACGGGGGATACAATGAGCAGTTCTTC,CASSLRDGGYNEQFF
TRBV14,.,TRBJ1-2,.,TGTGCCAGCAGCCAAGATGCGGGGGTAGCTAACTATGGCTACACCTTC,CASSQDAGVANYGYTF
TRBV5-5,.,TRBJ1-5,.,TGTGCCAGCAGCTTGTGGGACGGCAATAATCAGCCCCAGCATTTT,CASSLWDGNNQPQHF
TRBV5-8,.,TRBJ2-7,.,TGTGCCAGCAGCCCCCAAGGGACCTACGAGCAGTACTTC,CASSPQGTYEQYF
TRBV7-9,.,TRBJ2-7,.,TGTGCCAGCAGCTCCCTCAAATACGAGCAGTACTTC,CASSSLKYEQYF
TRBV6-5,.,TRBJ2-5,.,TGTGCCAGCAGATCGGGCCGGTTACAAGAGACCCAGTACTTC,CASRSGRLQETQYF
TRBV27,.,TRBJ2-5,.,TGTGCCAGCAGCCCCGTGTTGGTCAGGGGTGCTCAAGAGACCCAGTACTTC,CASSPVLVRGAQETQYF
TRBV29-1,.,TRBJ2-5,.,TGCAGCGCCCGCCGACTGGAGAGCAGCCAAGAGACCCAGTACTTC,CSARRLESSQETQYF
TRBV19,TRBD1,TRBJ1-4,.,TGTGCCAGTAGCCAGACCCGACAGGGGGCGGTGATATTT,CASSQTRQGAVIF
TRBV4-1,TRBD1,TRBJ1-2,.,TGCGCCAGCAGCCAAGCCTCAGGGGGGGAATATGGCTACACCTTC,CASSQASGGEYGYTF
TRBV5-1,.,TRBJ2-7,.,TGCGCCAGCAGCTTGGACGGGGACTCCTACGAGCAGTACTTC,CASSLDGDSYEQYF
TRBV25-1,TRBD1,TRBJ2-2,once,TGTGCCAGCAGTGAGGGGCTCAGGGGGATCACCGGGGAGCTGTTTTTT,CASSEGLRGITGELFF
TRBV7-9,.,TRBJ2-6,.,TGTGCCAGCAGCTTGATTGGCAAGGGGCTAGAGTCTGGGGCCAACGTCCTGACTTTC,CASSLIGKGLESGANVLTF
TRBV6-5,TRBD1,TRBJ2-5,.,TGTGCCAGCAGTCCCATCGTAACAGGGGAGCAGACCCAGTACTTC,CASSPIVTGEQTQYF
TRBV5-4,.,TRBJ1-2,.,TGTGCCAGCAGCCCCCGCCCCGGATCCGATGGCTACACCTTC,CASSPRPGSDGYTF
TRBV6-6,TRBD2,TRBJ2-4,.,TGTGCCAGCAGTGGAGCGCTAGCGGAACCCTACCCTCAGTACTTC,CASSGALAEPYPQYF
TRBV6-5,TRBD1,TRBJ2-7,.,TGTGCCAGCAGTTTCAGGGGGCCCACTGCCTCCTACGAGCAGTACTTC,CASSFRGPTASYEQYF
TRBV5-1,TRBD2,TRBJ2-1,.,TGCGCCAGCAGCTTGGTGGGCGGGGGCTCCTACAATGAGCAGTTCTTC,CASSLVGGGSYNEQFF
TRBV19,.,TRBJ2-7,.,TGTGCCAGCAGCTGGCGCGGAACTCCCTACGAGCAGTACTTC,CASSWRGTPYEQYF
TRBV29-1,.,TRBJ2-3,.,TGCAGCGTTGGGGACTCTGGGAATTGGGGTACGCAGTATTTT,CSVGDSGNWGTQYF
TRBV6-1,TRBD1,TRBJ1-1,.,TGTGCCAGCAGTGTCGACAGGGGATTTATGAACACTGAAGCTTTCTTT,CASSVDRGFMNTEAFF
TRBV27,.,TRBJ2-7,.,TGTGCCAGCAGTTTACTGAGGGGAAACGAGCAGTACTTC,CASSLLRGNEQYF